This is a list of T cell receptor beta chains from one sample in a study of blood T cell repertoires in COVID-19. Profiling relied on immunoSEQ multiplex PCR, and the TCRdb table lists in-frame clones only, not all of them. The profile shows fewer than 500,000 clones, 70% to 90% of them singletons. The source material was PBMCs or T cells enriched from blood (not recorded which). All receptors derive from a woman between 18 and 30 years old with acute COVID-19. CDR3s include the opening cysteine and the closing phenylalanine or tryptophan. Each record gives: clone size, V gene, J gene, D gene, CDR3 protein, CDR3 DNA. The D gene is left open where the match is weak. Size tells how often a clone was seen (once, few, many) or the class of an expanded clone, and some rows leave it out.

clone size: .; V gene: TRBV29-1; J gene: TRBJ1-1; D gene: .; CDR3 protein: CSVTGMRTEAFF; CDR3 DNA: TGCAGCGTTACCGGGATGCGGACTGAAGCTTTCTTT
clone size: .; V gene: TRBV18; J gene: TRBJ1-1; D gene: TRBD1; CDR3 protein: CASSLTGDQNTEAFF; CDR3 DNA: TGTGCCAGCTCACTTACAGGGGACCAAAACACTGAAGCTTTCTTT
clone size: .; V gene: TRBV9; J gene: TRBJ2-1; D gene: TRBD1; CDR3 protein: CASSFTTGDDEQFF; CDR3 DNA: TGTGCCAGCAGCTTCACCACAGGGGACGATGAGCAGTTCTTC
clone size: .; V gene: TRBV29-1; J gene: TRBJ2-3; D gene: .; CDR3 protein: CSAGLSTDTQYF; CDR3 DNA: TGCAGCGCGGGACTGAGCACAGATACGCAGTATTTT
clone size: .; V gene: TRBV5-4; J gene: TRBJ1-6; D gene: .; CDR3 protein: CASSRGGPSSYNSPLHF; CDR3 DNA: TGTGCCAGCAGCCGAGGGGGACCGAGCTCCTATAATTCACCCCTCCACTTT
clone size: .; V gene: TRBV6-5; J gene: TRBJ1-1; D gene: .; CDR3 protein: CASSYGGSSTEAFF; CDR3 DNA: TGTGCCAGCAGTTACGGGGGCAGCTCCACTGAAGCTTTCTTT
clone size: .; V gene: TRBV5-6; J gene: TRBJ2-7; D gene: .; CDR3 protein: CASSTGQKTYEQYF; CDR3 DNA: TGTGCCAGCAGCACTGGACAGAAGACCTACGAGCAGTACTTC
clone size: .; V gene: TRBV7-9; J gene: TRBJ1-2; D gene: TRBD1; CDR3 protein: CASSFVDRPNYGYTF; CDR3 DNA: TGTGCCAGCAGCTTTGTGGACAGGCCTAACTATGGCTACACCTTC
clone size: once; V gene: TRBV27; J gene: TRBJ2-1; D gene: TRBD2; CDR3 protein: CASSLAGDPVSEQFF; CDR3 DNA: TGTGCCAGCAGTCTAGCGGGAGACCCCGTGAGTGAGCAGTTCTTC
clone size: .; V gene: TRBV6-5; J gene: TRBJ1-2; D gene: .; CDR3 protein: CASSYGAVYGYTF; CDR3 DNA: TGTGCCAGCAGCTACGGGGCAGTCTATGGCTACACCTTC
clone size: .; V gene: TRBV6-5; J gene: TRBJ1-4; D gene: TRBD1; CDR3 protein: CASSLGQGSNEKLFF; CDR3 DNA: TGTGCCAGCAGTCTCGGACAGGGCAGCAATGAAAAACTGTTTTTT
clone size: .; V gene: TRBV27; J gene: TRBJ2-7; D gene: .; CDR3 protein: CASSLQDSYEQYF; CDR3 DNA: TGTGCCAGCAGTTTACAGGACTCCTACGAGCAGTACTTC
clone size: few; V gene: TRBV2; J gene: TRBJ1-4; D gene: TRBD1; CDR3 protein: CASGGDRRYEKLFF; CDR3 DNA: TGTGCCAGCGGGGGGGACAGGCGATATGAAAAACTGTTTTTT
clone size: .; V gene: TRBV18; J gene: TRBJ2-2; D gene: .; CDR3 protein: CASSGSGTHNTGELFF; CDR3 DNA: TGTGCCAGCTCAGGATCCGGGACTCATAACACCGGGGAGCTGTTTTTT
clone size: .; V gene: TRBV10-3; J gene: TRBJ2-5; D gene: TRBD2; CDR3 protein: CAISDSGLAGVETQYF; CDR3 DNA: TGTGCCATCAGTGATTCCGGACTAGCGGGAGTTGAGACCCAGTACTTC
clone size: .; V gene: TRBV9; J gene: TRBJ1-4; D gene: .; CDR3 protein: CASSVGRINEKLFF; CDR3 DNA: TGTGCCAGCAGCGTAGGGCGGATTAATGAAAAACTGTTTTTT
clone size: .; V gene: TRBV6-1; J gene: TRBJ1-6; D gene: .; CDR3 protein: CASSEGSSYNSPLHF; CDR3 DNA: TGTGCCAGCAGTGAAGGGAGCTCCTATAATTCACCCCTCCACTTT
clone size: .; V gene: TRBV27; J gene: TRBJ2-7; D gene: .; CDR3 protein: CASSSIQGQYEQYF; CDR3 DNA: TGTGCCAGCAGCTCGATTCAGGGTCAGTACGAGCAGTACTTC
clone size: .; V gene: TRBV5-4; J gene: TRBJ2-7; D gene: TRBD1; CDR3 protein: CASSLGGQGAYEQYF; CDR3 DNA: TGTGCCAGCAGCCTCGGGGGACAGGGAGCCTACGAGCAGTACTTC
clone size: .; V gene: TRBV2; J gene: TRBJ2-7; D gene: TRBD2; CDR3 protein: CASSHDASGNSYEQYF; CDR3 DNA: TGTGCCAGCAGTCATGATGCTAGCGGGAACTCCTACGAGCAGTACTTC
clone size: .; V gene: TRBV6-5; J gene: TRBJ2-6; D gene: TRBD1; CDR3 protein: CASSYGTAGANVLTF; CDR3 DNA: TGTGCCAGCAGTTATGGGACAGCTGGGGCCAACGTCCTGACTTTC
clone size: .; V gene: TRBV25-1; J gene: TRBJ2-5; D gene: TRBD1; CDR3 protein: CASTVGGQGVQTQYF; CDR3 DNA: TGTGCCAGCACGGTTGGGGGCCAGGGGGTGCAGACCCAGTACTTC
clone size: once; V gene: TRBV6-5; J gene: TRBJ2-7; D gene: TRBD1; CDR3 protein: CASMTGISYEQYF; CDR3 DNA: TGTGCCAGCATGACAGGGATTTCCTACGAGCAGTACTTC
clone size: few; V gene: TRBV19; J gene: TRBJ1-5; D gene: TRBD1; CDR3 protein: CASSIRTGNQPQHF; CDR3 DNA: TGTGCCAGTAGTATTAGGACAGGGAATCAGCCCCAGCATTTT
clone size: .; V gene: TRBV29-1; J gene: TRBJ1-5; D gene: TRBD1; CDR3 protein: CSVVQGASEGNQPQHF; CDR3 DNA: TGCAGCGTTGTACAGGGGGCGAGTGAAGGCAATCAGCCCCAGCATTTT
clone size: .; V gene: TRBV6-5; J gene: TRBJ2-5; D gene: TRBD1; CDR3 protein: CASRRTGQETQYF; CDR3 DNA: TGTGCCAGCAGGCGGACAGGGCAAGAGACCCAGTACTTC
clone size: .; V gene: TRBV7-9; J gene: TRBJ2-1; D gene: .; CDR3 protein: CASSTPNNEQFF; CDR3 DNA: TGTGCCAGCAGCACGCCTAACAATGAGCAGTTCTTC
clone size: .; V gene: TRBV4-1; J gene: TRBJ1-2; D gene: .; CDR3 protein: CASSQDPSWSGYTF; CDR3 DNA: TGCGCCAGCAGCCAAGATCCCTCCTGGAGCGGCTACACCTTC
clone size: .; V gene: TRBV7-2; J gene: TRBJ2-3; D gene: .; CDR3 protein: CASSPGGFRTDTQYF; CDR3 DNA: TGTGCCAGCAGCCCAGGTGGCTTTCGCACAGATACGCAGTATTTT
clone size: .; V gene: TRBV20-1; J gene: TRBJ1-3; D gene: .; CDR3 protein: CSASGHLSGNTIYF; CDR3 DNA: TGCAGTGCTAGTGGACATCTCTCTGGAAACACCATATATTTT
clone size: .; V gene: TRBV7-3; J gene: TRBJ2-3; D gene: TRBD1; CDR3 protein: CASSSLGSGGADTQYF; CDR3 DNA: TGTGCCAGCAGCTCCCTTGGGTCAGGGGGCGCAGATACGCAGTATTTT
clone size: few; V gene: TRBV9; J gene: TRBJ2-5; D gene: .; CDR3 protein: CASSPGEGQETQYF; CDR3 DNA: TGTGCCAGCAGCCCAGGGGAGGGACAAGAGACCCAGTACTTC
clone size: .; V gene: TRBV5-4; J gene: TRBJ2-7; D gene: .; CDR3 protein: CASTLGGTAQVEQYF; CDR3 DNA: TGTGCCAGCACTTTGGGCGGGACCGCACAGGTGGAGCAGTACTTC
clone size: .; V gene: TRBV29-1; J gene: TRBJ1-5; D gene: TRBD1; CDR3 protein: CSVTQGAYQPQHF; CDR3 DNA: TGCAGCGTTACACAGGGGGCCTATCAGCCCCAGCATTTT
clone size: .; V gene: TRBV7-8; J gene: TRBJ1-6; D gene: TRBD1; CDR3 protein: CASSSLRRQGQWGSPLHF; CDR3 DNA: TGTGCCAGCAGCTCCCTAAGGAGACAGGGCCAATGGGGTTCACCCCTCCACTTT
clone size: .; V gene: TRBV7-9; J gene: TRBJ1-1; D gene: .; CDR3 protein: CASSLNFDTEAFF; CDR3 DNA: TGTGCCAGCAGCTTAAATTTCGACACTGAAGCTTTCTTT
clone size: once; V gene: TRBV5-6; J gene: TRBJ1-4; D gene: TRBD1; CDR3 protein: CASSPKHRGPTNEKLFF; CDR3 DNA: TGTGCCAGCAGCCCGAAGCACAGGGGACCAACTAATGAAAAACTGTTTTTT
clone size: .; V gene: TRBV9; J gene: TRBJ2-2; D gene: TRBD1; CDR3 protein: CASSVRTGNTGELFF; CDR3 DNA: TGTGCCAGCAGCGTTAGGACAGGGAACACCGGGGAGCTGTTTTTT
clone size: .; V gene: TRBV2; J gene: TRBJ2-1; D gene: .; CDR3 protein: CASRANEQFF; CDR3 DNA: TGTGCCAGCAGGGCAAATGAGCAGTTCTTC
clone size: .; V gene: TRBV10-2; J gene: TRBJ1-5; D gene: .; CDR3 protein: CASSESRQNQPQHF; CDR3 DNA: TGCGCCAGCAGTGAGTCGCGACAGAATCAGCCCCAGCATTTT
clone size: .; V gene: TRBV7-8; J gene: TRBJ1-5; D gene: TRBD1; CDR3 protein: CASSSRQGTYNQPQHF; CDR3 DNA: TGTGCCAGCAGCTCCCGACAGGGAACCTACAATCAGCCCCAGCATTTT
clone size: .; V gene: TRBV29-1; J gene: TRBJ2-5; D gene: .; CDR3 protein: CSVGGQRKETQYF; CDR3 DNA: TGCAGCGTTGGCGGACAGCGGAAAGAGACCCAGTACTTC
clone size: once; V gene: TRBV5-4; J gene: TRBJ1-3; D gene: .; CDR3 protein: CASSLRGSGNTIYF; CDR3 DNA: TGTGCCAGCAGCCTCAGGGGCTCTGGAAACACCATATATTTT
clone size: .; V gene: TRBV9; J gene: TRBJ2-2; D gene: .; CDR3 protein: CASSVAAVNTGELFF; CDR3 DNA: TGTGCCAGCAGCGTAGCAGCGGTGAACACCGGGGAGCTGTTTTTT
clone size: .; V gene: TRBV6-2/TRBV6-3; J gene: TRBJ2-7; D gene: TRBD1; CDR3 protein: CASSWMGTGLYEQYF; CDR3 DNA: TGTGCCAGCAGTTGGATGGGGACAGGACTCTACGAGCAGTACTTC
clone size: .; V gene: TRBV5-4; J gene: TRBJ2-6; D gene: .; CDR3 protein: CASSLVRTSGANVLTF; CDR3 DNA: TGTGCCAGCAGCTTGGTGCGAACCTCTGGGGCCAACGTCCTGACTTTC
clone size: .; V gene: TRBV18; J gene: TRBJ1-4; D gene: .; CDR3 protein: CASSPRSPGWDEKLFF; CDR3 DNA: TGTGCCAGCTCACCAAGAAGTCCAGGCTGGGATGAAAAACTGTTTTTT